These 26 T cell receptor beta chains originate from one sample sequenced in a study of T cell responses to AZD1222 COVID-19 vaccine (dated by TCRdb to the early 2020s). The sample's time point label, decoded: about 28 days (+/-7) after the second vaccine dose. The library relied on the immunoSEQ multiplex PCR assay. Drawn from immuneACCESS, this table holds only the in-frame rearrangements with V and J called that TCRdb kept. Clones are partly lost; checked studies trace under half to an unresolved V gene and leave the rest unexplained. Present in this sample are 170,000 or so clones, almost 90% of which were seen just once. The ten largest make up around 10% of the sample. The sample was peripheral blood, taken 28 days after the second AZD1222 dose. The receptors stem from an adult who received the AZD1222 COVID-19 vaccine.

The genes are TRBV2 and TRBJ1-3; 7 bases are a match to TRBD1. J was trimmed by 1 base and V by 8 bases; bases with no gene match: 8. Looked up from germline, CDR1 is SNHLY and CDR2 is FYNNEI. CDR3 size: 15 residues. The CDR3 nucleotides read TGTGCCAGCCTTACAGGGGATCGATCTGGAAACACCATATATTTT. It translates to CASLTGDRSGNTIYF.

The chain links TRBV5-1 to TRBJ2-1, with TRBD2 identical over 10 bases. There are 16 residues in the CDR3. The germline V gene has CDR1 SGHRS and CDR2 YFSETQ. Losses at the gene ends were 4 bases for V and 2 bases for J; bases not matched to a gene: 6. CDR3 in amino acids: CASSRISGGTYNEQFF. CDR3 bases: TGCGCCAGCAGCCGAATTAGCGGGGGGACCTACAATGAGCAGTTCTTC. Complete variable domain (other parts from reference TRBV5-1 and TRBJ2-1): KAGVTQTPRYLIKTRGQQVTLSCSPISGHRSVSWYQQTPGQGLQFLFEYFSETQRNKGNFPGRFSGRQFSNSRSEMNVSTLELGDSALYLCASSRISGGTYNEQFFGPGTRLTVL.

This chain uses TRBV6-2 or TRBV6-3 with TRBJ2-2; 14 nucleotides align to TRBD2. The CDR3 consists of 19 residues. Germline V lookup: CDR1 MNHEY, CDR2 SVGEGT. V was pared by 6 bases and J by 3 bases, with 12 bases of the junction left unmatched. CDR3 protein: CASSARTSGGQRDTGELFF. In DNA, the CDR3 is TGTGCCAGCAGCGCCCGGACTAGCGGGGGGCAGAGGGACACCGGGGAGCTGTTTTTT.

The count of this clone is one. The genes are TRBV5-4 and TRBJ2-2, with D perhaps assigned TRBD1 or TRBD2 (6 bases each). Between the trimmed V and J ends, which lost 3 bases and 0 bases, there was a span of 12 bases. Germline values: CDR1 SGHNT, CDR2 YYREEE (reference sequence). The CDR3 loop spans 16 amino acids. CDR3 DNA: TGTGCCAGCAGCTCGGGGGCAGTAGCGAACACCGGGGAGCTGTTTTTT. It codes for CASSSGAVANTGELFF.

The chain carries TRBV7-2 and TRBJ2-3; D gene uncertain. Between the trimmed V and J ends, which lost 5 bases and 1 base, there was a span of 25 bases. The CDR3 loop spans 19 amino acids. Per the germline V gene, CDR1 is SGHTA and CDR2 is FQGNSA. The CDR3, as DNA: TGTGCCAGCAGCCAACTACCACCCCCGTTACTTTGGGGCACAGATACGCAGTATTTT. Translation: CASSQLPPPLLWGTDTQYF.

V is TRBV19 and J is TRBJ1-1; the match to TRBD1 covers 8 bases. V gave up 7 bases and J gave up 2 bases; unmatched junction bases: 6. This CDR3 is built from 14 residues. The germline V gene encodes CDR1 LNHDA and CDR2 SQIVND (reference sequence). The CDR3 bases are TGTGCCAGTATTGAGACAGGGGTAAACACTGAAGCTTTCTTT. Protein: CASIETGVNTEAFF.

This clone was seen a handful of times. The chain has TRBV6-6 and TRBJ2-7, with D possibly TRBD1 on 5 matching bases. Per the germline V gene, CDR1 is MNHNY and CDR2 is SVGAGI (reference sequence). V was cut by 0 bases and J by 4 bases, with 7 bases left in between. The CDR3 length is 13 residues. DNA for the CDR3: TGTGCCAGCAGTTACTCGACAGAATACGAGCAGTACTTC. The encoded protein is CASSYSTEYEQYF.

The gene calls are TRBV2 and TRBJ1-6, with TRBD1 matching over 7 bases. The CDR3 spans 19 residues. Germline-derived CDR1 and CDR2 are SNHLY and FYNNEI. Trimming at V came to 6 bases and at J to 7 bases, leaving 21 bases not matched to a gene. Here the CDR3 reads CASSPDVARGLFQNSPLHF. The CDR3 DNA is TGTGCCAGCAGCCCCGATGTGGCGAGGGGGCTTTTTCAGAATTCACCCCTCCACTTT.

The chain joins TRBV29-1 to TRBJ1-1; no firm D call. CDR3 length: 11 amino acids. The V end was cut by 1 base, the J end by 8 bases, with 8 bases between. Germline loops: CDR1 SQVTM, CDR2 ANQGSEA. CDR3 protein: CSVEASFEAFF. The CDR3 DNA is TGCAGCGTTGAAGCATCATTCGAAGCTTTCTTT. Variable domain in full (rest from reference TRBV29-1 and TRBJ1-1): SAVISQKPSRDICQRGTSLTIQCQVDSQVTMMFWYRQQPGQSLTLIATANQGSEATYESGFVIDKFPISRPNLTFSTLTVSNMSPEDSSIYLCSVEASFEAFFGQGTRLTVV.

The CDR3 sequence: CASSLGTNEKLFF. The CDR3 DNA is TGCGCCAGCAGCCTGGGGACTAATGAAAAACTGTTTTTT. The chain combines TRBV5-1 with TRBJ1-4, with D unclear. CDR1 is SGHRS and CDR2 is YFSETQ in the germline V gene. Trimming removed 4 bases from V and 2 bases from J, with 6 bases in between. This CDR3 region has 13 residues.

This chain joins TRBV4-2 and TRBJ2-1, with TRBD1 matching over 8 bases. From germline, CDR1 is LGHNA and CDR2 YNFKEQ. The CDR3 has 16 residues. V dropped 4 bases and J dropped 6; count of bases not matched to a gene: 11. CDR3 residues: CASSLTTGESFNEQFF. The DNA of the CDR3 is TGTGCCAGCAGCCTCACGACAGGGGAGTCGTTCAATGAGCAGTTCTTC.

J is TRBJ2-1 and V is TRBV10-1, with a possible D match to TRBD2 (6 bases). This CDR3 has 17 amino acids. Trimming took 7 bases from V and 0 from J, leaving 19 bases between them. CDR1 WNHNN and CDR2 SYGVQD come from the germline V gene (reference sequence). In nucleotides, the CDR3 is TGCGCCAGCACCGGGACTCCAACTCTCCTCTCCTACAATGAGCAGTTCTTC. This gives the protein CASTGTPTLLSYNEQFF.

V and J are TRBV29-1 and TRBJ2-7; 9 positions match TRBD1. V shed 5 bases and J 7 bases; nucleotides not matched to a gene: 12. CDR1 is SQVTM, CDR2 ANQGSEA, per germline. The CDR3 covers 14 residues. The CDR3 DNA sequence: TGCAGCGTTATCCGGGGACAGGGTCGCAATGAGCAGTACTTC. Residues: CSVIRGQGRNEQYF.

This chain joins TRBV3-1 (or the pseudogene TRBV3-2) and TRBJ1-2; D is unclear. Trimming stripped 2 bases from V and 5 bases from J, with 12 bases between. This CDR3 region has 14 residues. CDR1 LGHDT and CDR2 YNNKEL come from the germline V gene (reference sequence). CDR3 loop: CASSQISGEYGYTF. The CDR3 region has the DNA TGTGCCAGCAGCCAAATCTCCGGGGAGTATGGCTACACCTTC.

This clone occurred once. The chain combines TRBV5-1 with TRBJ1-2, with no clear D. Trimming shortened V by 4 bases and J by 0 bases, and 7 bases separated the two germline ends. CDR1 SGHRS and CDR2 YFSETQ come from the germline V gene. This CDR3 spans 13 amino acids. The CDR3 here is CASSRGTNYGYTF. The CDR3 region has the DNA TGCGCCAGCAGCCGGGGAACTAACTATGGCTACACCTTC.

This chain joins TRBV14 and TRBJ2-7; D is undetermined. The CDR3 is 13 residues long. V lost 1 base and J lost 7, with 11 bases in between. In germline, CDR1 is SGHDN, CDR2 FVKESK. The CDR3 reads CASSQGTFGEQYF. CDR3 DNA sequence: TGTGCCAGCAGCCAAGGCACATTCGGGGAGCAGTACTTC. The full variable domain, in which reference TRBV14 and TRBJ2-7 provide the parts outside the CDR3, is EAGVTQFPSHSVIEKGQTVTLRCDPISGHDNLYWYRRVMGKEIKFLLHFVKESKQDESGMPNNRFLAERTGGTYSTLKVQPAELEDSGVYFCASSQGTFGEQYFGPGTRLTVT.

The chain combines TRBV5-1 with TRBJ1-6; a weak D match, TRBD1 (6 bases). The V and J ends lost 3 bases and 6 bases respectively, with 16 bases between them. The germline CDR1 and CDR2 sequences are SGHRS and YFSETQ. This CDR3 contains 16 residues. DNA for the CDR3: TGCGCCAGCAGCTACCTTGGACAGAGCCCTAATTCACCCCTCCACTTT. It translates to CASSYLGQSPNSPLHF.

This clone has more than one count but fewer than ten. The sample carries other DNA sequences with the same CDR3. In DNA, the CDR3 is TGTGCCAGCAGTCTACAGGGTAATTCACCCCTCCACTTT. It encodes CASSLQGNSPLHF. The V and J genes are TRBV12-3 or TRBV12-4 and TRBJ1-6; TRBD1 is a possible D gene (6 bases). V was pared by 5 bases and J by 6 bases, with 8 bases between. The CDR3 spans 13 residues.

J is TRBJ1-5 and V is TRBV10-3, with TRBD1 as a possible D gene (5 bases). There are 14 residues in the CDR3. CDR1 is ENHRY, CDR2 SYGVKD, per germline. Trimming cost V 4 bases and J 6 bases, with 13 bases left between them. The CDR3 coding sequence is TGTGCCATCAGTGGGGCAGGGATTGGTCAGCCCCAGCATTTT. Amino acids: CAISGAGIGQPQHF.

The gene calls are TRBV3-1 (or the pseudogene TRBV3-2) and TRBJ2-7; TRBD1 agrees at 7 bases. Germline lookup yields CDR1 LGHDT and CDR2 YNNKEL (reference sequence). Unmatched junction bases numbered 5, after V lost 4 bases and J lost 2 bases. The CDR3 is made up of 14 amino acids. The CDR3 sequence: CASSPRDRPYEQYF. DNA of the CDR3: TGTGCCAGCAGCCCACGGGACAGACCCTACGAGCAGTACTTC.

This clone appeared a single time. The rearrangement links TRBV7-2 to TRBJ1-5; 10 bases fit TRBD1. J gave up 7 bases and V 4 bases, and 4 bases lay outside the gene matches. The V gene's germline CDR1 is SGHTA and CDR2 FQGNSA. The length of the CDR3 is 14 residues. CDR3 DNA sequence: TGTGCCAGCAGCTGGGGACAGGGGCGACAGCCCCAGCATTTT. This encodes CASSWGQGRQPQHF.

CDR3 amino acids: CASSPRGGGKTEAFF. In DNA, the CDR3 is TGTGCCAGCTCACCCAGGGGAGGAGGTAAAACTGAAGCTTTCTTT. The chain links TRBV18 to TRBJ1-1; maybe TRBD1 (6 bases). Trimming cost V 3 bases and J 5 bases, with 16 bases left between them. This CDR3 spans 15 amino acids. Germline V CDR1 and CDR2: KGHSH, LQKENI.

This chain joins TRBV7-9 and TRBJ2-1; 7 bases fit TRBD2. The CDR3 loop spans 15 amino acids. With 4 bases clipped from V and 0 bases from J, the junction kept 3 bases outside the gene matches. Per germline, CDR1 SEHNR and CDR2 FQNEAQ (reference sequence). The CDR3 nucleotides read TGTGCCAGCAGCTCATCTAGCGGCTCCTACAATGAGCAGTTCTTC. Protein sequence: CASSSSSGSYNEQFF.

This clone was observed once. The chain carries TRBV5-6 and TRBJ2-2; the D gene is possibly TRBD2 (5 bases). The CDR3 length is 16 residues. V lost 4 bases and J 0 bases, leaving 13 bases between the germline ends. From germline, CDR1 is SGHDT and CDR2 YYEEEE. The CDR3 DNA sequence: TGTGCCAGCAGCCCGAGGGCGGGTTCGAACACCGGGGAGCTGTTTTTT. It is translated as CASSPRAGSNTGELFF.

The J gene is TRBJ1-4, the V gene TRBV30; 10 positions agree with TRBD1. The J segment lost 8 bases and the V segment lost 2 bases, leaving 11 bases of the junction unmatched. Germline CDR1 GTSNPN, CDR2 SVGIG (reference sequence). The length of the CDR3 is 16 residues. The CDR3 nucleotides read TGTGCCTGGAGTCCAACTCGGACAGGGGGGAGGGAAAAACTGTTTTTT. The encoded protein is CAWSPTRTGGREKLFF.

This chain links TRBV28 with TRBJ2-3; the D is unclear. The CDR3 contains 15 residues. Trimming removed 5 bases at V and 0 bases at J, with 12 bases between. The germline V gene encodes CDR1 MDHEN and CDR2 SYDVKM. The CDR3 loop reads CASSPDWKSTDTQYF. The CDR3 nucleotides are TGTGCCAGCAGTCCCGACTGGAAAAGCACAGATACGCAGTATTTT.